The clone carrying this T cell receptor (beta chain) was recorded once. Its target is not known. The record originates from a study of Graves' ophthalmopathy and Graves' hyperthyroidism. General study points: In predicting ophthalmopathy progression, the model reached about 69% sensitivity and around 72% specificity. Ophthalmopathy could be told apart from stable hyperthyroidism by a 13-signature model (about 90% sensitivity, around 78% specificity).

RNA transcripts were the template, and TCR beta CDR3 regions were amplified from them. HTBI primers were employed in first-round RT-PCR, then a second-round multiplex PCR followed. TCRdb processed the multiplex PCR reads anew with MiXCR; each CDR3 protein has one entry. This repertoire shows roughly 220,000 distinct CDR3 sequences, around 42% found once; its top ten account for over 40%. Trimming cost V 4 bases and J 0 bases, with 15 bases left between them. The V gene's germline CDR1 is SQVTM and CDR2 ANQGSEA. CDR3 length equals 15 residues. The sequence was collected from an adult man with Graves' ophthalmopathy. The chain links TRBV29-1 to TRBJ1-1; the D is unclear. Sequenced: peripheral blood. The CDR3 reads CSVVPQWGLNTEAFF. The CDR3 coding sequence is TGCAGCGTTGTCCCCCAATGGGGTTTGAACACTGAAGCTTTCTTT.